This TCR beta chain comes out of a study of cytomegalovirus exposure and HLA in healthy donors. Trimming cost V 5 bases and J 1 base, with 15 bases left between them. Germline V gene data show CDR1 as SGHNT and CDR2 as YENEEA. CDR3 size: 15 residues. The study's findings and limits: Later analysis revealed greater clonal expansion in HLA-associated TCR beta chains than in equally common others. A link between a missense DCLRE1C variant and TCR beta V- and J-gene trimming emerged from a later analysis. Later analysis reportedly placed an Asian-associated ancestry cluster below the roughly 640-donor mean in N-insertions.

A multiplex PCR was run with 60 Vbeta primers and 13 Jbeta primers. Some clones are missing from TCRdb's copy, which holds only in-frame ones; the method was immunoSEQ multiplex PCR. The sample contains roughly 120,000 clones, 77% of which appear only once. Remarks on this clone: The antigen remains undetermined.

This TCR was recovered from a human donor in good health. The rearrangement joins TRBV11-3 to TRBJ2-7; D gene uncertain. The sequencing sample was made of PBMCs. CDR3 protein: CASSPPMRNSYEQYF. The CDR3 nucleotides read TGTGCCAGCAGCCCCCCGATGCGCAATTCCTACGAGCAGTACTTC.